The rows below give T cell receptor beta chains drawn from one sample of a study of Ad26.COV2.S vaccination and SARS-CoV-2 variants. TCRdb's copy holds only in-frame clones and misses some; the assay was immunoSEQ multiplex PCR. The table includes 200,000 to 300,000 clones, roughly 88% detected once. The starting material was peripheral blood, obtained in a trial of Ad26.COV2.S vaccine versus placebo. Receptor source: a person between 18 and 65 years old who received the Ad26.COV2.S COVID-19 vaccine or a placebo. Both conserved end residues are trimmed from each CDR3.

v_call	cdr3_aa
TRBV28	ASSSDGHNEKLF
TRBV24-1	ATSEGGTGRGQPQH
TRBV21-1	ASSKTMGQGIRGNTIY
TRBV6-5	ATSGLLGETQY
TRBV7-9	ASSLRQGTNYGYT
TRBV6-5	ASSHTPAGGYT
TRBV6-2/TRBV6-3	ASSAPTSARERGGANVLT
TRBV7-9	ASSPSGTGGMGTEAF
TRBV3-1/TRBV3-2	ASSQAANNSPLH
TRBV5-4	ASSSRTDTQY
TRBV4-3	ASSLGTASDIEQF
TRBV3-1/TRBV3-2	ASSQGASGRGREQY
TRBV11-1	ASSPRPRGETQY
TRBV28	ASTPYDRGIQPQH
TRBV5-8	ASGRQGSPD
TRBV7-9	ASSLSQGLGKLF
TRBV3-1/TRBV3-2	ASSLSRGAPLH
TRBV3-1/TRBV3-2	ASSQDISGAYEQY
TRBV28	ASSPPSGRSSYEQY
TRBV13	ASSLGQVGSNTGELF
TRBV19	ASSIVTGGEQY
TRBV11-2	ASRRPGRGLGYT
TRBV21-1	ASTPQIQPNEKLF
TRBV28	ASISGTGPYEQY
TRBV28	ASSSPGQGINYGYT
TRBV30	AWSVHTRGLGGYT
TRBV5-4	ASSLRDSEQY
TRBV6-1	ASSLDPRSGEQY
TRBV30	AWTYRGNTEAF
TRBV29-1	SVEGLSGRDFVGTQY
TRBV5-6	ASSLGGLEQY
TRBV18	ASSPGQGASGYT
TRBV6-2/TRBV6-3	ASSHTSGGATQY
TRBV4-3	ASSQRTSGGTDTQY
TRBV4-1	ASSQVFSGGYSEAF
TRBV5-1	ASQLRESREQF
TRBV6-2/TRBV6-3	ASSYTGASPLH
TRBV6-6	ASSYGETNQPQH
TRBV3-1/TRBV3-2	ASSQGWRGSYEQY
TRBV19	ASSWWNTEAF